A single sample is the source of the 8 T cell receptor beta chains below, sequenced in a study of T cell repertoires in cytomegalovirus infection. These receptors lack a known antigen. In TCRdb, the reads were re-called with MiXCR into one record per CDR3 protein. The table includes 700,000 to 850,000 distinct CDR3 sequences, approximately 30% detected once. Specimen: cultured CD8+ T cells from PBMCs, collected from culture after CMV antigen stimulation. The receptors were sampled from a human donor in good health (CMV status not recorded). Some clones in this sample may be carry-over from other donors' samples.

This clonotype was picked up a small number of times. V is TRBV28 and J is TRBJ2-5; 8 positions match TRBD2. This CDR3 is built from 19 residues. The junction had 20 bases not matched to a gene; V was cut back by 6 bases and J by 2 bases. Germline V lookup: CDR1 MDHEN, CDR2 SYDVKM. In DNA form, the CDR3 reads TGTGCCAGCAGACCTTTGGGGGTAATCCCAACTAGCGGACAAGAGACCCAGTACTTC. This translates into CASRPLGVIPTSGQETQYF.

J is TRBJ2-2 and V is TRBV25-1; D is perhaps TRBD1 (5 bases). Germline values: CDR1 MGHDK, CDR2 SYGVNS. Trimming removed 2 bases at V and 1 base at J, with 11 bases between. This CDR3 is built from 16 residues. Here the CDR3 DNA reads TGTGCCAGCAGTGAACGACAGTCGGGGAACACCGGGGAGCTGTTTTTT. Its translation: CASSERQSGNTGELFF.

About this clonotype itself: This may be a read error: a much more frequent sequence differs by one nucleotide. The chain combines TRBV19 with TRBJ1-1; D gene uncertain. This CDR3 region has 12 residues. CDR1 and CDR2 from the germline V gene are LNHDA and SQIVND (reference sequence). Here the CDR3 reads CASSIPNTEALF. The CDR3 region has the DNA TGTGCCAGTAGTATCCCGAACACTGAAGCTTTGTTT.

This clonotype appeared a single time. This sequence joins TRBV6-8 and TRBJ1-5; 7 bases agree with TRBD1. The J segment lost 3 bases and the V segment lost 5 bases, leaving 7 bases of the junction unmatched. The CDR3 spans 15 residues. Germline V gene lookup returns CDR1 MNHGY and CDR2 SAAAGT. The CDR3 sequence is CASSTRDRPNQPQHF. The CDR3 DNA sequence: TGTGCCAGCAGTACCCGGGACAGACCCAATCAGCCCCAGCATTTT.

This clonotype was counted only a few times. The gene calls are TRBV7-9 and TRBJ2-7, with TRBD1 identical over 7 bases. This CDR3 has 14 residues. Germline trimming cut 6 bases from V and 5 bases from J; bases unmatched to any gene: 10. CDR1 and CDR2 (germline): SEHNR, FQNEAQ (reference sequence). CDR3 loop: CASSFEGQRNEQYV. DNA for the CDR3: TGTGCCAGCAGTTTTGAGGGACAGAGAAACGAGCAGTACGTC.

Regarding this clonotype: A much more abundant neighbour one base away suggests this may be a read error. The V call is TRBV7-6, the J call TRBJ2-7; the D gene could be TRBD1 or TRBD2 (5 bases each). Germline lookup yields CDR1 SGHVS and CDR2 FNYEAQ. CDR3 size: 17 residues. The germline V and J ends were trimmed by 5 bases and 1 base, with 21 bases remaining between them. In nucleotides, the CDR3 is TGTGCCAGCAGCGCACCCCCTGGGACCGACCTTTCCTACGAGCAGTACTTC. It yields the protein CASSAPPGTDLSYEQYF.

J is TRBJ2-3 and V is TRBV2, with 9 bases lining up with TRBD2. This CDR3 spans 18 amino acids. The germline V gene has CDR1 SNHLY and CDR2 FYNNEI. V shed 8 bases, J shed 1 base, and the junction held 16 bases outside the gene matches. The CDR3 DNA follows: TGTGCCAGCCCCCTTTTGGCGGGGGGGAAGCCTGGCACAGATACGCAGTATTTT. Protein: CASPLLAGGKPGTDTQYF.

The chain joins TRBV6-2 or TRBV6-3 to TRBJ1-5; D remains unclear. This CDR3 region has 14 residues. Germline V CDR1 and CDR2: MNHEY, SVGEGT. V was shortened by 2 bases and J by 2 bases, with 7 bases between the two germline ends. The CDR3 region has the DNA TGTGCCAGCAGTTACAAAGGAGGCAATCAGCCCCAGCATTTT. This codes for CASSYKGGNQPQHF.